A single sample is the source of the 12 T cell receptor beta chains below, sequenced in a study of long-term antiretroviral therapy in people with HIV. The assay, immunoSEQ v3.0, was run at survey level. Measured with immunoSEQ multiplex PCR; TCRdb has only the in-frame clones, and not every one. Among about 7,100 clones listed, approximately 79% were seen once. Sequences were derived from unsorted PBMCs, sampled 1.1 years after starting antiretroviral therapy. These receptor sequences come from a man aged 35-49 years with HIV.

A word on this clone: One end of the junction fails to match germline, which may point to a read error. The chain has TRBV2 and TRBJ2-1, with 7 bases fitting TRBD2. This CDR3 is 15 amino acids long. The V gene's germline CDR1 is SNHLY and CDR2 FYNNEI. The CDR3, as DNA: TGTGCCGGCAGCTTGGGGGGGGGACTGGGAAATGAGCAGTTCTTC. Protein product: CAGSLGGGLGNEQFF.

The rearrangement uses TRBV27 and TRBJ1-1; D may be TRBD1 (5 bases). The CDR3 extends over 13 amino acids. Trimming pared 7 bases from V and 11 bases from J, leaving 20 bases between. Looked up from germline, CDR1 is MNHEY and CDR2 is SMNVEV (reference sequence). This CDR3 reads CASKGGPWGEAFF. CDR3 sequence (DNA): TGTGCCAGCAAGGGAGGACCCTGGGGCGAGGCTTTCTTT.

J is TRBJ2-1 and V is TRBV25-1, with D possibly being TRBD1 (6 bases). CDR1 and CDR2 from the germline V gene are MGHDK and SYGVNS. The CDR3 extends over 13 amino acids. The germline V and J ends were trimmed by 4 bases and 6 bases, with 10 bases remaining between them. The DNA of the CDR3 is TGTGCCAGCAGTGGACAGGTTGGCAATGAGCAGTTCTTC. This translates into CASSGQVGNEQFF.

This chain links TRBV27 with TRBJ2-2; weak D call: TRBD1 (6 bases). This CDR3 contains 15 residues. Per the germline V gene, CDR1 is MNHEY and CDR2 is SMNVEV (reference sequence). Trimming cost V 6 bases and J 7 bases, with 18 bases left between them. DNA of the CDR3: TGTGCCAGCAGCCCCACAGGGATGGAACACGGGGAGCTGTTTTTT. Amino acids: CASSPTGMEHGELFF.

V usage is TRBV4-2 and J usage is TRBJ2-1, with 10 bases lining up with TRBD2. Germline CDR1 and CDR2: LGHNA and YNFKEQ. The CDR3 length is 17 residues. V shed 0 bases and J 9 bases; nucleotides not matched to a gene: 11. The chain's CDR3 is CASSQDSQRGGPSEQFF. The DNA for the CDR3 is TGTGCCAGCAGCCAAGATTCCCAGCGGGGGGGCCCGAGTGAGCAGTTCTTC.

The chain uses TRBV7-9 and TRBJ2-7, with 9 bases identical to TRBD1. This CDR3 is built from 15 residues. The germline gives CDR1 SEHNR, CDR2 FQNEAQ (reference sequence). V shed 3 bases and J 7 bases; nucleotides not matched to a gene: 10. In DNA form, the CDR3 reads TGTGCCAGCAGCTTTTACCGGGACAGGGTTGGAGAGCAGTACTTC. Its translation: CASSFYRDRVGEQYF.

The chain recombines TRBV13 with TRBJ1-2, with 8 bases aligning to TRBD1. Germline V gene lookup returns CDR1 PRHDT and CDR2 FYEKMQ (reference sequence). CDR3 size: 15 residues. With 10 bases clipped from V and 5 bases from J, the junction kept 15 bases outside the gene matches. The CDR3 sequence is CATRLAGQDIYGYTF. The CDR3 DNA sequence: TGTGCCACCAGATTAGCGGGACAGGACATTTATGGCTACACCTTC. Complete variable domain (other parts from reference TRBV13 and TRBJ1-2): AAGVIQSPRHLIKEKRETATLKCYPIPRHDTVYWYQQGPGQDPQFLISFYEKMQSDKGSIPDRFSAQQFSDYHSELNMSSLELGDSALYFCATRLAGQDIYGYTFGSGTRLTVV.

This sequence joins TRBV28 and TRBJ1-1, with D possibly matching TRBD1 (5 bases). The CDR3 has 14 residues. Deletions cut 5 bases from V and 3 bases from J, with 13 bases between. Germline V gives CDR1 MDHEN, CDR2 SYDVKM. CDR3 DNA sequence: TGTGCCAGCAGTCTCAGGGTGGGGTACACTGAAGCTTTCTTT. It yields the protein CASSLRVGYTEAFF.

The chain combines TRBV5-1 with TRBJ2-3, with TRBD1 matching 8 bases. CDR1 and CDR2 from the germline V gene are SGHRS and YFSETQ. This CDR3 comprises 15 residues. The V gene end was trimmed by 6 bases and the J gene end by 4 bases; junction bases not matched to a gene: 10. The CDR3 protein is CASMAGGAGSDTQYF. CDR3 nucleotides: TGCGCCAGCATGGCAGGGGGCGCAGGGTCAGATACGCAGTATTTT.

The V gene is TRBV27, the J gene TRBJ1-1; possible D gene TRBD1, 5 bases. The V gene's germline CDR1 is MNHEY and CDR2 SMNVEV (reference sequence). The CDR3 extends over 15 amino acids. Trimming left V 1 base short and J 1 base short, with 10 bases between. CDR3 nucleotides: TGTGCCAGCAGTTTATGGGGGAATTCGAACACTGAAGCTTTCTTT. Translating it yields CASSLWGNSNTEAFF.

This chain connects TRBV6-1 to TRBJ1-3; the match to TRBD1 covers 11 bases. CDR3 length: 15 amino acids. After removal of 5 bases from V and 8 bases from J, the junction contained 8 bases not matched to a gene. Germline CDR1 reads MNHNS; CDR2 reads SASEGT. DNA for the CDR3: TGTGCCAGCAGTACTTGGACAGGGGGCGGTTACACCATATATTTT. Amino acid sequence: CASSTWTGGGYTIYF.

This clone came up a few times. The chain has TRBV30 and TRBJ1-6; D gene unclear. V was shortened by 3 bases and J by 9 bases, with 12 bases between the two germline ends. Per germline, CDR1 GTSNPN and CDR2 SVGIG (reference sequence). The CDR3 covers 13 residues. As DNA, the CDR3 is TGTGCCTGGAGGGCAGGTGTCAGTTCACCCCTCCACTTT. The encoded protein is CAWRAGVSSPLHF. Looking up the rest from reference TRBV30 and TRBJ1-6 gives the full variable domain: SQTIHQWPATLVQPVGSPLSLECTVEGTSNPNLYWYRQAAGRGLQLLFYSVGIGQISSEVPQNLSASRPQDRQFILSSKKLLLSDSGFYLCAWRAGVSSPLHFGNGTRLTVT.